Detailed here is one T cell receptor (beta chain). Its antigen is undetermined. This entry belongs to a study of monozygotic twins with inflammatory bowel disease. Study findings and constraints: The sharing of clonotypes with others was lower in IBD patients than in healthy twins, especially with disease activity.

Addition of UMIs with a 6-nucleotide sample barcode was achieved by template switching. TCRdb reanalyzed the 5' RACE reads and collapses them to one entry per CDR3 protein, without DNA. This table holds around 150,000 distinct CDR3 sequences. This CDR3 has 12 residues. Germline V gene lookup returns CDR1 LNHNV and CDR2 YYDKDF (reference sequence). The origin of this receptor is a human donor with ulcerative colitis or Crohn's disease, or a healthy co-twin of an affected twin (not recorded which). The source material was blood. The V call is TRBV15, the J call TRBJ1-5; TCRdb's D call, TRBD1, is unchecked because there is no DNA. CDR3 residues: CATRGHNQPQHF.